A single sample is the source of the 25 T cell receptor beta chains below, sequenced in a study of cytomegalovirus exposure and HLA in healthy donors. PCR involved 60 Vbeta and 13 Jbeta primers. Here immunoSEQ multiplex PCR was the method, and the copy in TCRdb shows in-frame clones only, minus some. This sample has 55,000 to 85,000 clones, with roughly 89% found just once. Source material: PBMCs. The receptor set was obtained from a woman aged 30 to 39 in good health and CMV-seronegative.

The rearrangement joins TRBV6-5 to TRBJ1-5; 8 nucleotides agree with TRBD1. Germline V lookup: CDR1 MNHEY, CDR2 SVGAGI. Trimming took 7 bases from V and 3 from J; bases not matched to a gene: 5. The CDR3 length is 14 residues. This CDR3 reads CASTRTGPNQPQHF. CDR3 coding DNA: TGTGCCAGCACGAGGACAGGGCCCAATCAGCCCCAGCATTTT.

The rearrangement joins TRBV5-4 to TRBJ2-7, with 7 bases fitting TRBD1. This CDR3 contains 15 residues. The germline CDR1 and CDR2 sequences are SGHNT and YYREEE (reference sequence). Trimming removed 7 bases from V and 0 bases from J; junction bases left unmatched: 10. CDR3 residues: CASSSKGQPSYEQYF. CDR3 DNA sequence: TGTGCCAGCTCTTCTAAGGGACAGCCCTCCTACGAGCAGTACTTC.

In nucleotides, the CDR3 is TGTGCCAGCAGCTTAGCGCGGGGAAGGCATGGCTACACCTTC. This encodes CASSLARGRHGYTF. This rearrangement joins TRBV7-9 to TRBJ1-2, with D unclear. CDR1 SEHNR and CDR2 FQNEAQ come from the germline V gene (reference sequence). With 0 bases removed from V and 6 bases from J, the gap between germline ends came to 11 bases. This CDR3 spans 14 amino acids.

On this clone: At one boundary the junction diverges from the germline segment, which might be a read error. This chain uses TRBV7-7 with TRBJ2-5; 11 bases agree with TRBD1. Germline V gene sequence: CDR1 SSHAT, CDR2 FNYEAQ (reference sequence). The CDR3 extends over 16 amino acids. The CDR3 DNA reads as TGTGCTAGCAGCCCCGGGACAGGGGGGCGGAAAGAGACCCAGTACTTC. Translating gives CASSPGTGGRKETQYF.

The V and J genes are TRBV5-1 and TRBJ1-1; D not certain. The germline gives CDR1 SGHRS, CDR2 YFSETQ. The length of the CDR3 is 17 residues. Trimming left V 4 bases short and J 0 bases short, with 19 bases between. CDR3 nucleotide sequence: TGCGCCAGCAGCGATCTTGGACGGGGTGCGATGAACACTGAAGCTTTCTTT. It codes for CASSDLGRGAMNTEAFF.

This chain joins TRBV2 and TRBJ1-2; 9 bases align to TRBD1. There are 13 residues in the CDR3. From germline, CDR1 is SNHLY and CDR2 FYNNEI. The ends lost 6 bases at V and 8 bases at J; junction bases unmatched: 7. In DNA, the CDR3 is TGTGCCAGCAGACAGGGGGCCGGGGGGGGCTACACCTTC. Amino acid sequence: CASRQGAGGGYTF.

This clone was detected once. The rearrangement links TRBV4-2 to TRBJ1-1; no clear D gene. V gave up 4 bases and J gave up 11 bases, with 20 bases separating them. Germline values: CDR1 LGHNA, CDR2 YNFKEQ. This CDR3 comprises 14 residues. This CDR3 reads CASSRIGGVPGAFF. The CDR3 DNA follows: TGTGCCAGCAGCCGTATAGGCGGAGTTCCGGGGGCTTTCTTT.

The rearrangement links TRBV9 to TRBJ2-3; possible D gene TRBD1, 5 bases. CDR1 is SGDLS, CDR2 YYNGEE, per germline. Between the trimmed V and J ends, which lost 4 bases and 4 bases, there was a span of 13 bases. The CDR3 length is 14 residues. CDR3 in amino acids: CASSRGYEADTQYF. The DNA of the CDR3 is TGTGCCAGCAGCAGGGGTTATGAGGCAGATACGCAGTATTTT.

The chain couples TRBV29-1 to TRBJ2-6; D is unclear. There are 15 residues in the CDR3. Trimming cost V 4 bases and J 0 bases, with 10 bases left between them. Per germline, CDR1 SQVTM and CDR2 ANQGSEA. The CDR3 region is CSVGEFFSGANVLTF. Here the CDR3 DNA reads TGCAGCGTTGGTGAGTTTTTCTCTGGGGCCAACGTCCTGACTTTC.

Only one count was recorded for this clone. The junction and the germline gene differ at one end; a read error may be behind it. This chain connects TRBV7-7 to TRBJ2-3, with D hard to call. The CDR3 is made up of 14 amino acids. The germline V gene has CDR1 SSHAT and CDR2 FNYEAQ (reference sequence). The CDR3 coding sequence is TGTGCTAGCAGCCAGACAACAAGCACAGATACGCAGTATTTT. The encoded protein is CASSQTTSTDTQYF.

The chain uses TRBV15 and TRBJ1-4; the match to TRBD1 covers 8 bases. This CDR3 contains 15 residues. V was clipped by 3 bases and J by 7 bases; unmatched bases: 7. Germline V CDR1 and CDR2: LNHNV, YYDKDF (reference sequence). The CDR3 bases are TGTGCCACCAGCAGCCCCGGACAGGGAGGTGAAAAACTGTTTTTT. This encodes CATSSPGQGGEKLFF.

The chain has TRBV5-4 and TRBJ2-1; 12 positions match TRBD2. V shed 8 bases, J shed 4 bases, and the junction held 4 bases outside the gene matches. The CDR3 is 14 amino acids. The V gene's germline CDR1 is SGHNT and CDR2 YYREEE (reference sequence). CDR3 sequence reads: CASLLAGGYNEQFF. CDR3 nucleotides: TGTGCCAGTTTACTAGCGGGAGGTTACAATGAGCAGTTCTTC.

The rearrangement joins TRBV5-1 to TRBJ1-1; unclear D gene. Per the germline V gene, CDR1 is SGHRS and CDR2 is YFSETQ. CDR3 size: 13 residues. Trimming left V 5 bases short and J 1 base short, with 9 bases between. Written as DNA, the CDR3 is TGCGCCAGCAGAGAGTCGAGGAACACTGAAGCTTTCTTT. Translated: CASRESRNTEAFF. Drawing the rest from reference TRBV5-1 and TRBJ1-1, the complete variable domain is KAGVTQTPRYLIKTRGQQVTLSCSPISGHRSVSWYQQTPGQGLQFLFEYFSETQRNKGNFPGRFSGRQFSNSRSEMNVSTLELGDSALYLCASRESRNTEAFFGQGTRLTVV.

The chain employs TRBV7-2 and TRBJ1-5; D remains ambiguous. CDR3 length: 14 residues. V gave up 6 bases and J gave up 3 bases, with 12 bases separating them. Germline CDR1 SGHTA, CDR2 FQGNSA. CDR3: CASRPGQYNQPQHF. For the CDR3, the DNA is TGTGCCAGCAGACCCGGTCAATACAATCAGCCCCAGCATTTT.

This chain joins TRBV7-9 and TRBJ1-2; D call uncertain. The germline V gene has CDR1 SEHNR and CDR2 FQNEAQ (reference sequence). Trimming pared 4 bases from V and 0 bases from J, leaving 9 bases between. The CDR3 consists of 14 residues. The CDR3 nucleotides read TGTGCCAGCAGCTCCTTTCAGACTAACTATGGCTACACCTTC. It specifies CASSSFQTNYGYTF.

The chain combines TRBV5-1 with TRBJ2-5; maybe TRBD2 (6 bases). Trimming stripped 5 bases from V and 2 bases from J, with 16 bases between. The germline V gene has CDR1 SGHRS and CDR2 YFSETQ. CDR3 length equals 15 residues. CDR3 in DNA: TGCGCCAGCAGAATCGGGGGTACCTCACAAGAGACCCAGTACTTC. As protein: CASRIGGTSQETQYF. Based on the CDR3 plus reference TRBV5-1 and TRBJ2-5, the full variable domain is KAGVTQTPRYLIKTRGQQVTLSCSPISGHRSVSWYQQTPGQGLQFLFEYFSETQRNKGNFPGRFSGRQFSNSRSEMNVSTLELGDSALYLCASRIGGTSQETQYFGPGTRLLVL.

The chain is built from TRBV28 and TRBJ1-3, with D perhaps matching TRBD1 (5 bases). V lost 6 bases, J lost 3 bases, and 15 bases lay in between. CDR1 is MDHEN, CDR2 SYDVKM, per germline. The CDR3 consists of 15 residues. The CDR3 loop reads CASSWGGVGGNTIYF. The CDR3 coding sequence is TGTGCCAGCAGCTGGGGAGGGGTCGGTGGAAACACCATATATTTT.

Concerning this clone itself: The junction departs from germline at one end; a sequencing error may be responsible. The CDR3 loop is CACSFRRGEAFF. The CDR3 DNA reads TGTGCCTGTAGTTTTCGTCGCGGTGAAGCTTTCTTT. This chain joins TRBV19 and TRBJ1-1; D gene uncertain. Per the germline V gene, CDR1 is LNHDA and CDR2 is SQIVND (reference sequence). The CDR3 loop spans 12 amino acids.

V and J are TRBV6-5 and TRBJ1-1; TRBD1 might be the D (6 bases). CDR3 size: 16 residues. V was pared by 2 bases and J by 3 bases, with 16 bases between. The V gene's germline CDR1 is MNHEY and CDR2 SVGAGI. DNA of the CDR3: TGTGCCAGCAGTTACGGGGGCAGAACCGGGGACACTGAAGCTTTCTTT. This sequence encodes CASSYGGRTGDTEAFF.

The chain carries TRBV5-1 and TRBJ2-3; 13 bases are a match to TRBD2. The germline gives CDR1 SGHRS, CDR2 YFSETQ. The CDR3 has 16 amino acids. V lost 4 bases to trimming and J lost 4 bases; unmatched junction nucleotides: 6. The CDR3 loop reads CASSRGTSGAADTQYF. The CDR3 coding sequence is TGCGCCAGCAGCCGAGGGACTAGCGGGGCTGCAGATACGCAGTATTTT.

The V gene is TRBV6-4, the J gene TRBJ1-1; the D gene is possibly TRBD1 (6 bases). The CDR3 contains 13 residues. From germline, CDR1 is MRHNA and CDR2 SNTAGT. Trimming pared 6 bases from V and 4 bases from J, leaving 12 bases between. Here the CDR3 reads CASRAQGSTEAFF. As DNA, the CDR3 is TGTGCCAGCAGGGCCCAGGGGAGCACTGAAGCTTTCTTT.

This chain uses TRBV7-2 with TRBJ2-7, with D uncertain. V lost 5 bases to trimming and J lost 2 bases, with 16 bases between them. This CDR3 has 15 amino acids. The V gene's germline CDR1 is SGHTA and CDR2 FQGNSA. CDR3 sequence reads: CASSSLSVSPYEQYF. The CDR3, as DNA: TGTGCCAGCAGCAGCCTCTCTGTGAGTCCCTACGAGCAGTACTTC.

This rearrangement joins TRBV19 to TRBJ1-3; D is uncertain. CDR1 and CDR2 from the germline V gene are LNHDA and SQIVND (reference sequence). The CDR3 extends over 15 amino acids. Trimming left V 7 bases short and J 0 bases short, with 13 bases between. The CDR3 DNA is TGTGCCAGTACCGTGAGATCCCGCTCTGGAAACACCATATATTTT. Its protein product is CASTVRSRSGNTIYF.

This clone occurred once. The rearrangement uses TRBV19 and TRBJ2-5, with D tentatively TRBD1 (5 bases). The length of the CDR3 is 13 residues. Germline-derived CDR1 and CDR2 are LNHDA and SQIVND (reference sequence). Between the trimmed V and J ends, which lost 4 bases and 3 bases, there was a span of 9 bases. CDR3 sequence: CASSRGLKETQYF. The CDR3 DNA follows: TGTGCCAGTAGTAGGGGCCTAAAAGAGACCCAGTACTTC.

The CDR3 nucleotides are TGCGCCAGCAGCTCGGGACAGGCTTTCGCCTACGAGCAGTACTTC. Translated: CASSSGQAFAYEQYF. This chain uses TRBV5-1 with TRBJ2-7, with 8 bases fitting TRBD1. V shed 3 bases, J shed 2 bases, and the junction held 7 bases outside the gene matches. The germline V gene encodes CDR1 SGHRS and CDR2 YFSETQ. The length of the CDR3 is 15 residues.